The TCR beta chain described here comes from a study of CD8+CD57+ T cells in acquired aplastic anemia. Regarding the study as a whole: Significant differences in CD8+ Simpson's diversity were not observed between patients and controls. Sharing between patients and controls was observed for over 25 CD8+ CDR3 sequences.

CDR1 is ENHRY and CDR2 is SYGVKD in the germline V gene. CDR3 length: 14 amino acids. With regard to this clonotype: The antigen is undetermined. One end of the junction does not line up with germline, which may come from a read error.

CDR3 and TCR beta VDJ profiling relied on a genomic DNA template. MiXCR, run by TCRdb on the reads, gives a single entry per CDR3 protein. The profile shows about 170,000 distinct CDR3 sequences, around 40% of them singletons. The source material was sorted CD4+, CD8+, or CD8+CD57+ T cells (not recorded which) from PBMCs. This receptor was taken from a human donor in good health. This chain joins TRBV10-3 and TRBJ2-3; D not certain. CDR3: CAISESGNTDTQYF. For the CDR3, the DNA is TGTGCCATCAGTGAGTCGGGCAACACAGACACGCAGTATTTT.